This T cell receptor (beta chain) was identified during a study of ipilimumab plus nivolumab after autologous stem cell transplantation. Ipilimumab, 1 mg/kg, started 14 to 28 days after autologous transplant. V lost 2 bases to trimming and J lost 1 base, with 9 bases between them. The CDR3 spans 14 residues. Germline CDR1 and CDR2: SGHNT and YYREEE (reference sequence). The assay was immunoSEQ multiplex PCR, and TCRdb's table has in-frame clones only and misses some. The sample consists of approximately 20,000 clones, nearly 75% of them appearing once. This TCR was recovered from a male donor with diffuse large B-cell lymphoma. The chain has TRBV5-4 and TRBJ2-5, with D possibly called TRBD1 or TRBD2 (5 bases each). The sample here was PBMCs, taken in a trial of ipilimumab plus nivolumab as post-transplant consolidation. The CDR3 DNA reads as TGTGCCAGCAGCTTTCCGGGGCTCCAAGAGACCCAGTACTTC. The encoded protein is CASSFPGLQETQYF.